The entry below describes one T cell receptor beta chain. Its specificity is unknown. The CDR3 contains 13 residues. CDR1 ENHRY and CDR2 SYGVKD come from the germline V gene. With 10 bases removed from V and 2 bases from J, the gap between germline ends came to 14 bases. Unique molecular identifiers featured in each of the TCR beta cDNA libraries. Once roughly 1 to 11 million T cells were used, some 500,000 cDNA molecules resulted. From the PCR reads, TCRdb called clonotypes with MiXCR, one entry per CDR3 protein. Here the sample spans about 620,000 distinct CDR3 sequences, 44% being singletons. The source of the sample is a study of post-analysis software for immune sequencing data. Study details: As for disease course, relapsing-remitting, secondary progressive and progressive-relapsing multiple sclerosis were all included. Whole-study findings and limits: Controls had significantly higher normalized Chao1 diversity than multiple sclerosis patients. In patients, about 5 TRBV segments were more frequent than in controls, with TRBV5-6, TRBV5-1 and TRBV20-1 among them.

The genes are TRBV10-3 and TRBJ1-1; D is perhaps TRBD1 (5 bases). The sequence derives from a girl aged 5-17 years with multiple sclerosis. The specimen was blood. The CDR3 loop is CATRGDLNTEAFF. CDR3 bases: TGTGCCACCCGAGGGGACCTCAACACTGAAGCTTTCTTT.